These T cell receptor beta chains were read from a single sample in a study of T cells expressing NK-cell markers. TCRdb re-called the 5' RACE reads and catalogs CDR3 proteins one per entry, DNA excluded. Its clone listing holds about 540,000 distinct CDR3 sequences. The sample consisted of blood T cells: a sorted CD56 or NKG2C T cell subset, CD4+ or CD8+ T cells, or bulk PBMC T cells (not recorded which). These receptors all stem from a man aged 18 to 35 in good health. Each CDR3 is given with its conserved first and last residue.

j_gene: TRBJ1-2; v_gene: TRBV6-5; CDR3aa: CASSYSRGDDGYTF
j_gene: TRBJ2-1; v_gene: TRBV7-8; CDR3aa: CASRGLAEQFF
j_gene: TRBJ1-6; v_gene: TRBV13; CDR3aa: CASSTRGYLSPLHF
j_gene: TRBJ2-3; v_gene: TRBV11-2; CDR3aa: CASSPLGGLTTQYF
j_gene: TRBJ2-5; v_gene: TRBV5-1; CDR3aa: CASSLGPGGDQYF
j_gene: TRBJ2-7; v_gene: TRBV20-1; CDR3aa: CSASSHLQSSYEQYF
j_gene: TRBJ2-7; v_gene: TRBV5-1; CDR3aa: CASSYTTSGIAYEQYF
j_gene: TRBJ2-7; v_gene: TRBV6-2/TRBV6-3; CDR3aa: CASSPAFEQYF
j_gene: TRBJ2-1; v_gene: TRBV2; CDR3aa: CASSARFSEQFF
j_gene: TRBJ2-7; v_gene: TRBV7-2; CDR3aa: CASSPLTSGRSSF
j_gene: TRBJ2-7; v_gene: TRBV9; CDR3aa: CASSGLAGEGNEQYF
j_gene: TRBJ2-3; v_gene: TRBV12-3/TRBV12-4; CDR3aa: CASTEIIPDTQYF
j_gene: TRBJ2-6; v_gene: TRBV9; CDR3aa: CASSVFPDAGANVLTF
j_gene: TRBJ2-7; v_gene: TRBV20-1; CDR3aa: CSARPTGASGYEQYF
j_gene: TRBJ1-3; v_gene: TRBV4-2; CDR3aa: CASSQDLPGGSGNTIYF
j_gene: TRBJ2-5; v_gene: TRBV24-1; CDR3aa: CATSDSPDRVWETQYF
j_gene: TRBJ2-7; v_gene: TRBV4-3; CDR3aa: CASSQDREGYEQYF
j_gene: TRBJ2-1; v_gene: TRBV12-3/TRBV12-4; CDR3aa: CASTKTGFENEQFF
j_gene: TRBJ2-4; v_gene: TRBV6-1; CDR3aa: CASRGDLLAKNIQYF
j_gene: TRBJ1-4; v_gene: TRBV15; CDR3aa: CATSRDKGLVPNEKLFF
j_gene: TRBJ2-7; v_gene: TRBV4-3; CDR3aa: CASSQLESYEQYF
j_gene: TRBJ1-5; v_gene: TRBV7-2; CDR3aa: CASSAYRGSGNQPQHF
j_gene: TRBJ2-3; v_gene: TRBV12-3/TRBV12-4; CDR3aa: CASSFFPGTASSVDTQYF
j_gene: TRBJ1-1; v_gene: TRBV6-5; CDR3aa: CASSSSGWKGFNTEAFF
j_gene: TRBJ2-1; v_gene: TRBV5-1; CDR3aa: CASSFITQGGDEQFF
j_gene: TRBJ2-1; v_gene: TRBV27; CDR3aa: CASSLLAGMRYNEQFF
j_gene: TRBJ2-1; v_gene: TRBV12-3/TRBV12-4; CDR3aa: CASSLGPGQGTREQFF
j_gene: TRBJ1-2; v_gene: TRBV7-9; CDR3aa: CASSPGGRSTF
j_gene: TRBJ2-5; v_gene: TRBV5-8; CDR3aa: CASSLVKDPRETQYF
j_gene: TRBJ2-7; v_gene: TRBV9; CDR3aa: CASSPSSAGAYEQYF